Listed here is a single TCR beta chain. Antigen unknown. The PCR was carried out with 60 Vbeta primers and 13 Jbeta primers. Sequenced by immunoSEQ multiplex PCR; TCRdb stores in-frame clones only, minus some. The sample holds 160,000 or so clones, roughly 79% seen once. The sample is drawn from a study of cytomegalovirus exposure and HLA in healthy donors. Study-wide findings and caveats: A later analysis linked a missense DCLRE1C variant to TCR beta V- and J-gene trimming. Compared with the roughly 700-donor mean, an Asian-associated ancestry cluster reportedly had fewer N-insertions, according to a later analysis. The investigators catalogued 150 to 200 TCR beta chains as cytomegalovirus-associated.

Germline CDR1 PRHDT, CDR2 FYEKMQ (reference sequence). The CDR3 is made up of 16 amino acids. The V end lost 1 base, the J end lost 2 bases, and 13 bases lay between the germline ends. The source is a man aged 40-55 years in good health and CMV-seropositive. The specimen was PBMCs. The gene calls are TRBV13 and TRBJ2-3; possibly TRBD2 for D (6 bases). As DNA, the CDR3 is TGTGCCAGCAGCTTAGTGCGGGATGAAGCCACAGATACGCAGTATTTT. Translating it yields CASSLVRDEATDTQYF.